A single sample gave rise to the 31 T cell receptor beta chains below, sequenced in a study of read filtering for tumor transcriptome and immune sequencing. This library used approximately 0.4 ug RNA and molecular barcoded adaptors spanning alpha/delta and beta/gamma chains. One entry per CDR3 protein, called by TCRdb with MiXCR from the reads. This table has more than 35,000 distinct CDR3 sequences, 12% appearing once. Sequenced input: a population of CD138-negative cells sorted from bone marrow. These receptors all stem from a donor aged 40 or over with multiple myeloma.

This clonotype appeared many times. The rearrangement joins TRBV11-2 to TRBJ2-3, with unresolved D. The CDR3 is 15 residues long. The germline gives CDR1 SGHAT, CDR2 FQNNGV. V was clipped by 3 bases and J by 0 bases, with 10 bases between them. The CDR3: CASSFLTLSTDTQYF. CDR3 nucleotide sequence: TGTGCCAGCAGCTTTTTGACACTGAGCACAGATACGCAGTATTTT.

In its sample, this clonotype was seen many times. For the CDR3, the DNA is TGTGCCAGCATACAGGGACGTTCGCAGTATTTT. Its translation: CASIQGRSQYF. V and J are TRBV27 and TRBJ2-3; a possible D gene is TRBD1 (6 bases). The CDR3 runs 11 residues. Germline V lookup: CDR1 MNHEY, CDR2 SMNVEV (reference sequence). V lost 7 bases to trimming and J lost 10 bases, with 12 bases between them.

This clonotype was counted ten times or more. The chain links TRBV3-1 to TRBJ2-1; no firm D call. Germline-derived CDR1 and CDR2 are LGHDT and YNNKEL (reference sequence). V lost 5 bases, J lost 1 base, and 6 bases lay in between. The CDR3 loop spans 13 amino acids. The CDR3 sequence is CASSLRSYNEQFF. The CDR3, as DNA: TGTGCCAGCAGCTTAAGATCCTACAATGAGCAGTTCTTC.

This clonotype was detected ten times or more. The chain has TRBV7-8 and TRBJ1-5; D unresolved. With 1 base removed from V and 7 bases from J, the gap between germline ends came to 11 bases. CDR1 and CDR2 from the germline V gene are SGHVS and FQNEAQ. The CDR3 sequence is 14 residues long. The CDR3 DNA reads TGTGCCAGCAGCTTAGGAGGGCCGAAACAGCCCCAGCATTTT. Its translation: CASSLGGPKQPQHF.

This clonotype was recorded at least ten times. The chain recombines TRBV6-2 or TRBV6-3 with TRBJ2-2; tentatively, D is TRBD2 (7 bases). This CDR3 comprises 15 residues. Germline V gene data show CDR1 as MNHEY and CDR2 as SVGEGT. Trimming took 6 bases from V and 3 from J, leaving 14 bases between them. CDR3 loop: CASRKGGADTGELFF. CDR3 sequence (DNA): TGTGCCAGCAGAAAAGGGGGGGCTGACACCGGGGAGCTGTTTTTT.

This clonotype was seen ten or more times. The chain carries TRBV27 and TRBJ2-5; D may match TRBD1 or TRBD2 (5 bases each). Germline V gives CDR1 MNHEY, CDR2 SMNVEV (reference sequence). V was shortened by 9 bases and J by 4 bases, with 18 bases between the two germline ends. This CDR3 is built from 14 residues. In DNA form, the CDR3 reads TGTGCCAGTAGCATGAGGGGAGTCGGAGAGACCCAGTACTTC. Translation gives CASSMRGVGETQYF.

About this clonotype: A clone one base away is much larger, so this may be a read error. V usage is TRBV5-1 and J usage is TRBJ2-3, with D possibly matching TRBD2 (5 bases). The V end was cut by 3 bases, the J end by 6 bases, with 11 bases between. The germline V gene encodes CDR1 SGHRS and CDR2 YFSETQ. CDR3 length: 13 amino acids. CDR3 DNA sequence: TGCGCCAGCAGCTCCGCGGGCGGCGATACGCAGTATTTT. It codes for CASSSAGGDTQYF.

This clonotype came up many times. The genes are TRBV27 and TRBJ1-1; 8 bases match TRBD1. Germline V gives CDR1 MNHEY, CDR2 SMNVEV (reference sequence). After removal of 5 bases from V and 6 bases from J, the junction contained 11 bases not matched to a gene. This CDR3 is 15 amino acids long. The CDR3 is CASSIEDRVMSEAFF. The CDR3, as DNA: TGTGCCAGCAGTATCGAGGACAGGGTTATGTCTGAAGCTTTCTTT.

This clonotype was counted many times. The rearrangement joins TRBV6-1 to TRBJ1-3; D ambiguous. Germline-derived CDR1 and CDR2 are MNHNS and SASEGT. The CDR3 covers 17 residues. Trimming removed 1 base at V and 4 bases at J, with 17 bases between. Here the CDR3 reads CASSEDHGLRPGNTIYF. Here the CDR3 DNA reads TGTGCCAGCAGTGAAGATCATGGGCTCAGGCCGGGAAACACCATATATTTT.

This clonotype was counted a few times. A much larger clonotype is one base distant, so this may be a read error. As the CDR3 is not closed by the conserved phenylalanine or tryptophan, this likely results from a read error. The rearrangement links TRBV10-3 to TRBJ1-5; D call uncertain. In germline, CDR1 is ENHRY, CDR2 SYGVKD. This CDR3 spans 12 amino acids. Trimming left V 6 bases short and J 6 bases short, with 9 bases between. In DNA, the CDR3 is TGTGCCATCAGGGAGGCGGGTCAGCCCCAGCATTTA. Protein product: CAIREAGQPQHL.

This clonotype appeared many times. The J gene is TRBJ2-1, the V gene TRBV6-6; D may be TRBD1 (5 bases). In germline, CDR1 is MNHNY, CDR2 SVGAGI (reference sequence). V was trimmed by 2 bases and J by 4 bases, leaving 18 bases between them. The CDR3 spans 17 residues. The CDR3 here is CASSYAIQGRFYNEQFF. In nucleotides, the CDR3 is TGTGCCAGCAGTTACGCGATTCAGGGAAGGTTTTACAATGAGCAGTTCTTC.

There are many counts of this clonotype. The rearrangement links TRBV4-1 to TRBJ1-4; weak D call: TRBD1 (6 bases). This CDR3 spans 16 amino acids. Germline V CDR1 and CDR2: MGHRA, YSYEKL. The V and J ends lost 4 bases and 3 bases respectively, with 15 bases between them. The CDR3, as DNA: TGCGCCAGCAGCCTTACCTTACAGGGTGCTAATGAAAAACTGTTTTTT. Protein sequence: CASSLTLQGANEKLFF.

This clonotype was seen repeatedly, ten times or more. The V and J genes are TRBV20-1 and TRBJ2-1; D call uncertain. V lost 2 bases and J lost 7, with 0 bases in between. Germline V CDR1 and CDR2: DFQATT, SNEGSKA (reference sequence). The length of the CDR3 is 9 residues. CDR3 bases: TGCAGTGCTAGAAATGAGCAGTTCTTC. It codes for CSARNEQFF.

Turning to this clonotype: This clone may be a read error of a much larger clone one base away. The V call is TRBV7-9, the J call TRBJ2-1, with 7 bases that match TRBD1. The CDR3 is made up of 16 amino acids. Germline V gives CDR1 SEHNR, CDR2 FQNEAQ (reference sequence). For the CDR3, the DNA is TGTGCCAGCAGCTTAACCCGAAGGGGGCCCTACAAGGAGCAGTTCTTC. Translated: CASSLTRRGPYKEQFF. Looking up the rest from reference TRBV7-9 and TRBJ2-1 gives the full variable domain: DTGVSQNPRHKITKRGQNVTFRCDPISEHNRLYWYRQTLGQGPEFLTYFQNEAQLEKSRLLSDRFSAERPKGSFSTLEIQRTEQGDSAMYLCASSLTRRGPYKEQFFGPGTRLTVL.

This clonotype occurred many times. The J gene is TRBJ2-1, the V gene TRBV5-1; tentatively, D is TRBD1 (6 bases). V was shortened by 6 bases and J by 7 bases, with 8 bases between the two germline ends. The CDR3 loop spans 11 amino acids. CDR1 and CDR2 from the germline V gene are SGHRS and YFSETQ. The CDR3 here is CASTGQNEQFF. In nucleotides, the CDR3 is TGCGCCAGCACCGGACAGAATGAGCAGTTCTTC.

The chain links TRBV11-2 to TRBJ2-7; D unclear. The CDR3 is 14 residues long. The germline gives CDR1 SGHAT, CDR2 FQNNGV. The germline V and J ends were trimmed by 2 bases and 4 bases, with 12 bases remaining between them. This CDR3 is CASSLRDRVYEQYF. The CDR3 DNA reads TGTGCCAGCAGCTTACGAGACCGAGTTTACGAGCAGTACTTC.

This clonotype was seen many times. The chain uses TRBV19 and TRBJ2-7; 7 bases are shared with TRBD1. This CDR3 has 13 amino acids. V lost 5 bases, J lost 5 bases, and 6 bases stayed unmatched. CDR1 and CDR2 from the germline V gene are LNHDA and SQIVND (reference sequence). The CDR3 protein is CASSERQGNEQYF. As DNA, the CDR3 is TGTGCCAGTAGTGAAAGACAGGGAAACGAGCAGTACTTC. The whole variable domain, remainder taken from reference TRBV19 and TRBJ2-7, is DGGITQSPKYLFRKEGQNVTLSCEQNLNHDAMYWYRQDPGQGLRLIYYSQIVNDFQKGDIAEGYSVSREKKESFPLTVTSAQKNPTAFYLCASSERQGNEQYFGPGTRLTVT.

This clonotype has at least ten counts. The chain has TRBV7-8 and TRBJ2-1; no clear D gene. The CDR3 totals 13 residues. Germline V lookup: CDR1 SGHVS, CDR2 FQNEAQ. Trimming shortened V by 1 base and J by 6 bases, and 7 bases separated the two germline ends. CDR3 sequence reads: CASSLGPFNEQFF. In DNA, the CDR3 is TGTGCCAGCAGCTTAGGACCATTCAATGAGCAGTTCTTC.

At least ten counts were recorded for this clonotype. V and J are TRBV4-1 and TRBJ2-5, with 8 bases matching TRBD2. With V trimmed by 4 bases and J by 5 bases, 3 bases remained unmatched. Germline values: CDR1 MGHRA, CDR2 YSYEKL. The CDR3 contains 13 residues. The CDR3 coding sequence is TGCGCCAGCAGCCGACTAGCGACGGAGACCCAGTACTTC. This sequence encodes CASSRLATETQYF.

In this sample, this clonotype turned up a few times. J is TRBJ2-5 and V is TRBV29-1, with D tentatively TRBD1 or TRBD2 (6 bases each). V gave up 6 bases and J gave up 5 bases, with 16 bases separating them. There are 13 residues in the CDR3. Germline lookup yields CDR1 SQVTM and CDR2 ANQGSEA. In DNA form, the CDR3 reads TGCAGCGTCGTCGGGGGCGCGGGGGAGACCCAGTACTTC. As protein: CSVVGGAGETQYF.

This clonotype was found many times. The chain employs TRBV5-1 and TRBJ2-2; no definite D call. Trimming removed 8 bases at V and 5 bases at J, with 16 bases between. The CDR3 covers 14 residues. The germline V gene has CDR1 SGHRS and CDR2 YFSETQ. This chain's CDR3 is CASSGEVITGELFF. The CDR3 bases are TGCGCCAGTTCGGGTGAAGTTATAACCGGGGAGCTGTTTTTT.

Of note for this clonotype: A much bigger clone sits one base away, suggesting this may be a read error. The chain employs TRBV11-2 and TRBJ1-4, with 8 bases lining up with TRBD1. The CDR3 loop spans 12 amino acids. Germline V gives CDR1 SGHAT, CDR2 FQNNGV. With 5 bases clipped from V and 16 bases from J, the junction kept 9 bases outside the gene matches. In DNA form, the CDR3 reads TGTGCCAGCAGCCTTTCAGGGGGCCCACCGTTTTTT. This gives the protein CASSLSGGPPFF.

This clonotype was found many times. The rearrangement uses TRBV4-2 and TRBJ2-1; D might be TRBD1 or TRBD2, each matching 6 bases. The CDR3 consists of 16 residues. Germline lookup yields CDR1 LGHNA and CDR2 YNFKEQ. The V end was cut by 0 bases, the J end by 3 bases, with 12 bases between. CDR3 DNA: TGTGCCAGCAGCCAAGATCGACGGGGGCTCTACAATGAGCAGTTCTTC. It specifies CASSQDRRGLYNEQFF.

The gene calls are TRBV29-1 and TRBJ2-7; D gene uncertain. V was cut by 2 bases and J by 4 bases, with 12 bases left in between. Looked up from germline, CDR1 is SQVTM and CDR2 is ANQGSEA. This CDR3 is 13 amino acids long. This chain's CDR3 is CSVEHPATYEQYF. CDR3 DNA sequence: TGCAGCGTTGAACACCCAGCAACTTACGAGCAGTACTTC.

In its sample, this clonotype was seen many times. The chain has TRBV11-3 and TRBJ2-4; D not resolved. Trimming cost V 4 bases and J 6 bases, with 10 bases left between them. Looked up from germline, CDR1 is SGHNT and CDR2 is YENEEA. This CDR3 is built from 13 residues. The CDR3, as DNA: TGTGCCAGCAGCTCCCTACACGGAAACATTCAGTACTTC. Protein: CASSSLHGNIQYF.

This clonotype was counted ten times or more. The chain links TRBV5-1 to TRBJ1-1, with D perhaps TRBD1 (6 bases). Trimming pared 2 bases from V and 5 bases from J, leaving 10 bases between. Germline CDR1 SGHRS, CDR2 YFSETQ. The CDR3 has 13 residues. The CDR3 spells CASSLQGDTEAFF. In DNA form, the CDR3 reads TGCGCCAGCAGCTTACAGGGTGATACTGAAGCTTTCTTT.

This clonotype was seen more than once but under ten times. The chain links TRBV12-3 or TRBV12-4 to TRBJ2-7; 7 nucleotides match TRBD2. The CDR3 consists of 15 residues. Losses at the gene ends were 6 bases for V and 7 bases for J; bases not matched to a gene: 15. The CDR3 sequence: CASSLGTTVYNEQYF. CDR3 in DNA: TGTGCCAGCAGCCTCGGGACTACAGTTTACAATGAGCAGTACTTC.

This clonotype was seen more than once but under ten times. Only one base separates this from a far larger clonotype, so it likely reflects a read error. The chain employs TRBV6-1 and TRBJ2-3, with D perhaps TRBD1 (6 bases). CDR1 MNHNS and CDR2 SASEGT come from the germline V gene. This CDR3 has 15 amino acids. The germline V and J ends were trimmed by 6 bases and 4 bases, with 17 bases remaining between them. The CDR3 is CASRHGTRASDTQYF. In DNA, the CDR3 is TGTGCCAGCAGACACGGGACAAGGGCCTCAGATACGCAGTATTTT.

This clonotype was seen repeatedly, ten times or more. The chain combines TRBV28 with TRBJ2-1; TRBD1 is a possible D gene (5 bases). V was pared by 1 base and J by 0 bases, with 10 bases between. The length of the CDR3 is 16 residues. The germline V gene encodes CDR1 MDHEN and CDR2 SYDVKM. The CDR3 is CASSLSGRSSYNEQFF. CDR3 sequence (DNA): TGTGCCAGCAGTTTATCAGGGCGGAGCTCCTACAATGAGCAGTTCTTC.

This clonotype was observed at least ten times. The chain joins TRBV7-6 to TRBJ1-5, with no clear D. CDR3 length equals 18 residues. CDR1 and CDR2 (germline): SGHVS, FNYEAQ. The ends were cut back, 3 bases at V and 0 bases at J, with 18 bases in the middle. The CDR3 coding sequence is TGTGCCAGCAGCTTCTGGAACCGCTGCTTCTATAGCAATCAGCCCCAGCATTTT. Protein product: CASSFWNRCFYSNQPQHF. Complete variable domain (other parts from reference TRBV7-6 and TRBJ1-5): GAGVSQSPRYKVTKRGQDVALRCDPISGHVSLYWYRQALGQGPEFLTYFNYEAQQDKSGLPNDRFSAERPEGSISTLTIQRTEQRDSAMYRCASSFWNRCFYSNQPQHFGDGTRLSIL.

This clonotype was picked up many times. The chain's CDR3 is CASRGSSAEAFF. The CDR3 DNA reads as TGTGCCAGCAGGGGGAGTTCGGCTGAAGCTTTCTTT. The rearrangement joins TRBV2 to TRBJ1-1; D unresolved. Trimming took off 6 bases at V and 6 bases at J, with 11 bases between the two ends. The length of the CDR3 is 12 residues. Germline assignment: CDR1 SNHLY and CDR2 FYNNEI.